These T cell receptor beta chains were read from a single sample in a study of blood T cells in healthy people across ages. Each CDR3 protein gets one entry after TCRdb re-called the 5' RACE reads with MiXCR. The data contain roughly 1,500,000 distinct CDR3 sequences, around two fifths of them seen just once; the ten biggest clones take up 7.9%. Sequenced sample: blood. The receptor set was obtained from a woman aged 18-30 years in good health. Each CDR3 is given with its conserved first and last residue. The D gene is left open where the match is weak. Where a row states a size, it is once, few, many or the class of an expanded clone; other rows omit it.

TRBV25-1	TRBJ2-6	21	few	.	TGTGCCAGCAGTGAATATTTCCCGTCAGGGGACTACGTCTCTGGGGCCAACGTCCTGACTTTC	CASSEYFPSGDYVSGANVLTF
TRBV6-5	TRBJ1-5	13	many	.	TGTGCCAGCAGCCCGGGGCTCAATCAGCCCCAGCATTTT	CASSPGLNQPQHF
TRBV6-5	TRBJ1-1	15	once	.	TGTGCCAGCAGTTTCGGGGCCCCTGAGGCCACTGAAGCTTTCTTT	CASSFGAPEATEAFF
TRBV7-2	TRBJ2-7	13	.	.	TGTGCCAGCAGCACACAGGGAGGCTACGAGCAGTACTTC	CASSTQGGYEQYF
TRBV5-1	TRBJ2-2	12	.	.	TGCGCCAGCGCCATCATCACCGGGGAGCTGTTTTTT	CASAIITGELFF
TRBV7-3	TRBJ2-1	15	.	.	TGTGCCAGCAGCTTAATGGGGGGGGGCCGCGATGAGCAGTTCTTC	CASSLMGGGRDEQFF
TRBV3-1	TRBJ2-2	16	.	TRBD2	TGTGCCAGCAGCCAAGGAGTTGGGAGGGCCACCGGGGAGCTGTTTTTT	CASSQGVGRATGELFF
TRBV9	TRBJ2-2	17	.	TRBD2	TGTGCCAGCAGCACGGGACTAGCGGGGGACCACACCGGGGAGCTGTTTTTT	CASSTGLAGDHTGELFF
TRBV21-1	TRBJ1-3	15	.	.	TGTGCCAGCAGCAAATTTGGATACTCTGGAAACACCATATATTTT	CASSKFGYSGNTIYF
TRBV6-6	TRBJ1-2	17	.	.	TGTGCCAGCAGCAAACTCGGACGGCCTACTTCCGACTATGGCTACACCTTC	CASSKLGRPTSDYGYTF
TRBV20-1	TRBJ2-1	15	once	TRBD2	TGCAGTGCTAGCCCGGGACTAGCGGGGTGGAATGAGCAGTTCTTC	CSASPGLAGWNEQFF
TRBV7-3	TRBJ2-3	15	.	.	TGTGCCAGCAGCTCCGGGACTCATCTTACAGATACGCAGTATTTT	CASSSGTHLTDTQYF
TRBV4-1	TRBJ2-7	15	few	TRBD2	TGCGCCAGCAGCCAATTACTAGCGGGGCAGTACGAGCAGTACTTC	CASSQLLAGQYEQYF
TRBV25-1	TRBJ2-5	14	many	.	TGTGCCAGCAGTGAGGGGGTAAAGGGGGAGACCCAGTACTTC	CASSEGVKGETQYF
TRBV25-1	TRBJ2-1	15	.	.	TGTGCCAGCAGTGAAGATTGGCTAGCCGGAGAGACCCAGTTCTTC	CASSEDWLAGETQFF
TRBV28	TRBJ2-7	12	few	.	TGTGCCAGCAGCCCGTCTCCTGTTGGGCAGTACTTC	CASSPSPVGQYF
TRBV4-1	TRBJ2-3	15	.	.	TGCGCCAGCAGCCAAGGGGCGTACGGCACAGATACGCAGTATTTT	CASSQGAYGTDTQYF
TRBV27	TRBJ2-1	13	.	.	TGTGCCAGCAGTTTGAACAGGGCCCATGAGCAGTTCTTC	CASSLNRAHEQFF
TRBV9	TRBJ2-1	13	.	.	TGTGCCAGCAGCTCCGCTAGCGTGCACGAGCAGTTCTTC	CASSSASVHEQFF
TRBV2	TRBJ2-7	15	few	TRBD1	TGTGCCAGCAGTGAAGGGAGGGACAGGGACCACGAGCAGTACTTC	CASSEGRDRDHEQYF
TRBV12-3/TRBV12-4	TRBJ1-3	15	many	.	TGTGCCAGCAGTTTATTCGGGCAGGGAGAGAACACCATATATTTT	CASSLFGQGENTIYF
TRBV27	TRBJ2-1	14	few	.	TGTGCCAGCAGTTCTAGAGGGGTCTACAATGAGCAGTTCTTC	CASSSRGVYNEQFF
TRBV24-1	TRBJ2-7	19	few	TRBD2	TGTGCCACCAGTGATTTGGGAAGGCAACCGGGACTAGGCCTCTACGAGCAGTACTTC	CATSDLGRQPGLGLYEQYF
TRBV20-1	TRBJ2-4	14	.	.	TGCAGTGCTAGAGATGCAGGGGACAAAAACATTCAGTACTTC	CSARDAGDKNIQYF
TRBV29-1	TRBJ2-7	13	few	TRBD1	TGCAGCGTTGAAGGGACAGGGGGCCGCGAGCAGTACTTC	CSVEGTGGREQYF
TRBV29-1	TRBJ2-7	13	many	TRBD2	TGCAGCGTTTCCGCGGGAGCCCTCTACGAGCAGTACTTC	CSVSAGALYEQYF